Detailed here is one T cell receptor beta chain. This sample was taken from a study of Ad26.COV2.S vaccination and SARS-CoV-2 variants. The table came from immunoSEQ multiplex PCR; TCRdb's copy has only in-frame clones and leaves some out. Altogether around 86,000 clones are present, under 90% being singletons, with the ten largest covering approximately 16%. The germline gives CDR1 SGHDT, CDR2 YYEEEE. This CDR3 has 15 residues. With 2 bases removed from V and 3 bases from J, the gap between germline ends came to 11 bases. The input for sequencing was peripheral blood, taken after recovery from COVID-19. This receptor was taken from a human donor who had recovered from COVID-19. The chain is built from TRBV5-6 and TRBJ2-2; D gene uncertain. The CDR3 DNA reads as TGTGCCAGCAGCTTAACAGACCTGTACACCGGGGAGCTGTTTTTT. Translation gives CASSLTDLYTGELFF.